This TCR beta chain comes out of a study of cytomegalovirus exposure and HLA in healthy donors. It was with 60 Vbeta and 13 Jbeta primers that the PCR ran. Clones were read by immunoSEQ multiplex PCR, and TCRdb kept only the in-frame ones, dropping some. There are under 150,000 clones in the sample; approximately 80% occur only once, and 5.9% lies in the top ten. CDR1 is SGHRS, CDR2 YFSETQ, per germline. The CDR3 is made up of 15 amino acids. The V and J ends lost 4 bases and 0 bases respectively, with 10 bases between them. This TCR was recovered from a woman in her 40s in good health and CMV-seropositive. Material: PBMCs. The gene calls are TRBV5-1 and TRBJ2-2; a weak D match, TRBD1 (5 bases). The CDR3 sequence: CASSAGQTNTGELFF. CDR3 bases: TGCGCCAGCAGCGCCGGACAAACGAACACCGGGGAGCTGTTTTTT.